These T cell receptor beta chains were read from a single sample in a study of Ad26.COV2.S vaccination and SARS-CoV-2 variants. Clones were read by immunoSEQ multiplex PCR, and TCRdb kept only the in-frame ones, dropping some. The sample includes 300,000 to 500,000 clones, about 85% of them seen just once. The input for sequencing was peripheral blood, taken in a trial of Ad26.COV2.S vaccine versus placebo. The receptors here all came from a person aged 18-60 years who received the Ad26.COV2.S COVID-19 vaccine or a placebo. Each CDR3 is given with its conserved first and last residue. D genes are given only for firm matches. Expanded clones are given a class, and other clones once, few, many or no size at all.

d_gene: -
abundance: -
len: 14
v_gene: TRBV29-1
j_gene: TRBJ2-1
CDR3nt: TGCAGCGTTGGACTCCAGAGCTCCTACAATGAGCAGTTCTTC
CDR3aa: CSVGLQSSYNEQFF

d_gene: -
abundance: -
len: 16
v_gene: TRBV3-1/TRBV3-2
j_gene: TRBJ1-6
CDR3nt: TGTGCCAGCAGCCAAGAGGGGGGAGGGGCAAATTCACCCCTCCACTTT
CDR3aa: CASSQEGGGANSPLHF

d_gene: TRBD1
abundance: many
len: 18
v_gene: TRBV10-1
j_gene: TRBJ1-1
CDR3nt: TGCGCCAGCAGAGAAACGGACAGGGAGAACGACATGAACACTGAAGCTTTCTTT
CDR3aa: CASRETDRENDMNTEAFF

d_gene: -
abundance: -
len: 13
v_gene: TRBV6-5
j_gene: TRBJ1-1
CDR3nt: TGTGCCAGCAGCGCCATATCGAACACTGAAGCTTTCTTT
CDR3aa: CASSAISNTEAFF

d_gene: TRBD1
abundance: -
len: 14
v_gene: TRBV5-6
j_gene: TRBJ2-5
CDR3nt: TGTGCCAGCAGCCCCGGACAGGGGGCGGTGACCCAGTACTTC
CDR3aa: CASSPGQGAVTQYF

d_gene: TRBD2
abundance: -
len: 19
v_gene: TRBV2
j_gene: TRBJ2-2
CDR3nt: TGTGCCAGCATAAGACTGGCGGGGGGGGCACAAAGCCCCACCGGGGAGCTGTTTTTT
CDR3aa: CASIRLAGGAQSPTGELFF

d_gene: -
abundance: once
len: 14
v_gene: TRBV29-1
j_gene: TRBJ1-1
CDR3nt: TGCAGCGTTGAAAACTTCGGGCTGAACACTGAAGCTTTCTTT
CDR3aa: CSVENFGLNTEAFF

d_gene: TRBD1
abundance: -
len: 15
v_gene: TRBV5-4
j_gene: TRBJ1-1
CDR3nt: TGTGCCAGCAGCTTCCACGGACAGGGGGTCACTGAAGCTTTCTTT
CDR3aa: CASSFHGQGVTEAFF

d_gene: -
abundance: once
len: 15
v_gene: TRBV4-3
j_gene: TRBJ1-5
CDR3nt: TGCGCCAGCAGCCAAGAGTGGACAGCCAATCAGCCCCAGCATTTT
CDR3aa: CASSQEWTANQPQHF

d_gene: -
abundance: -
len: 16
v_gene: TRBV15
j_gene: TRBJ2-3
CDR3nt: TGTGCCACCAGCAGAGTAGGAGGGCGCGCCACAGATACGCAGTATTTT
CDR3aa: CATSRVGGRATDTQYF

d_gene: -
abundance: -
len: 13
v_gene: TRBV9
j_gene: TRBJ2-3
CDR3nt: TGTGCCAGCAGCGTAGGCAGGACAGATACGCAGTATTTT
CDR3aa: CASSVGRTDTQYF

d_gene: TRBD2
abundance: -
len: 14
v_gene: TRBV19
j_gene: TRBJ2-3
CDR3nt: TGTGCCAGTAGTATCCTAGCGGGCACAGATACGCAGTATTTT
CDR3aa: CASSILAGTDTQYF

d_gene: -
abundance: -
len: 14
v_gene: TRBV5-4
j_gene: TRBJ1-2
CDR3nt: TGTGCCAGCAGCTTGGTTCCCGGACACTATGGCTACACCTTC
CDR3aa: CASSLVPGHYGYTF

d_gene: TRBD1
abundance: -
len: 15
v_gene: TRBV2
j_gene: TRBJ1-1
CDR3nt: TGTGCCAGCAGGGATAGGACAGGGAGGGAAACTGAAGCTTTCTTT
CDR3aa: CASRDRTGRETEAFF

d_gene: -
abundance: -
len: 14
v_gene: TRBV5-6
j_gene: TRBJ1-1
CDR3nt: TGTGCCAGCAGCCAACTTGGAACGACAGTATTGGATTTCTTT
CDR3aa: CASSQLGTTVLDFF

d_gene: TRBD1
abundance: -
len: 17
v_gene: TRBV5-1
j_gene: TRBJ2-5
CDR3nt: TGCGCCAGCAGCCCGGACAGGGCCGACGGCCGTCAAGAGACCCAGTACTTC
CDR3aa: CASSPDRADGRQETQYF

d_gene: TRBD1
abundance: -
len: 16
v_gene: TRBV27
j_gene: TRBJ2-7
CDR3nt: TGTGCCAGCAGTTTATCGATAGGACAGGGACCCTACGAGCAGTACTTC
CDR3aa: CASSLSIGQGPYEQYF

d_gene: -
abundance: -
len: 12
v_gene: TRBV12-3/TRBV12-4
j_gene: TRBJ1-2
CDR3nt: TGTGCCAGCAGTGGTAGGAACTATGGCTACACCTTC
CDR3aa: CASSGRNYGYTF

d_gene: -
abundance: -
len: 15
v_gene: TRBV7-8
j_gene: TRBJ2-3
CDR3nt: TGTGCCAGCAGCCTCTTTTATAGTAAGGGGGATACGCAGTATTTT
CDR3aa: CASSLFYSKGDTQYF

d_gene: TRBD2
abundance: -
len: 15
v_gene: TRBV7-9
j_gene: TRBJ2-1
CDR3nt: TGTGCCAGCAGCTGGACTAGCGGGATTCTCCATGAGCAGTTCTTC
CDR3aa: CASSWTSGILHEQFF

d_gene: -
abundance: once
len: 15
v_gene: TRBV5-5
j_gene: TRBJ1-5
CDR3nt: TGTGCCAGCAGCTTGGGGTCAGGAGTCAATCAGCCCCAGCATTTT
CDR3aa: CASSLGSGVNQPQHF

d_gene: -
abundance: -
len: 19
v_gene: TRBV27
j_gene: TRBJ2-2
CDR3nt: TGTGCCAGCAGTTTAGGCGGCCTTATGACAGGTGGGAGCACCGGGGAGCTGTTTTTT
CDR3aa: CASSLGGLMTGGSTGELFF

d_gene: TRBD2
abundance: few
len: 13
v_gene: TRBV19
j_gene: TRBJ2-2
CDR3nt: TGTGCCAGTCAGGGAGGGACGCCCGGGGAGCTGTTTTTT
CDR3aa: CASQGGTPGELFF